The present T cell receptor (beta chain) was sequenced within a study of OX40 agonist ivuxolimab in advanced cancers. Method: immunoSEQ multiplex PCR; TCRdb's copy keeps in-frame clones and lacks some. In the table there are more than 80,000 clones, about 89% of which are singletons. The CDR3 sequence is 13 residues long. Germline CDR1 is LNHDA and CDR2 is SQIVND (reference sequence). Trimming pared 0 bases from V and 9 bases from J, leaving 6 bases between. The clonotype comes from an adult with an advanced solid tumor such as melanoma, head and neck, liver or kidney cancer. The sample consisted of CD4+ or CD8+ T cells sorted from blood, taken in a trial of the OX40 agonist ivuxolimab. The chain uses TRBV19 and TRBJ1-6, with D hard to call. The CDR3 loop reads CASSIDPSSPLHF. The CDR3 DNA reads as TGTGCCAGTAGTATAGACCCGAGTTCACCCCTCCACTTT.